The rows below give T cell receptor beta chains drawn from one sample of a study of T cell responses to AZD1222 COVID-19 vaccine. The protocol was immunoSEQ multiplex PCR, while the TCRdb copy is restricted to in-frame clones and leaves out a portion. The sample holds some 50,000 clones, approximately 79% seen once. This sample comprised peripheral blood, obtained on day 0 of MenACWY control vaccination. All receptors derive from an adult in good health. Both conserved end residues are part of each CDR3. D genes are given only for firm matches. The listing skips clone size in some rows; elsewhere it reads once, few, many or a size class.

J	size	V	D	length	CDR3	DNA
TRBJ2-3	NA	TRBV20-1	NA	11	CSALSTDTQYF	TGCAGTGCGCTAAGCACAGATACGCAGTATTTT
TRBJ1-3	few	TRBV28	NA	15	CASSLARGIANTIYF	TGTGCCAGCAGTTTAGCGCGAGGGATAGCGAACACCATATATTTT
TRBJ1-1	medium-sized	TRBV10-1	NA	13	CASSPREKTEAFF	TGCGCCAGCAGTCCGAGGGAGAAGACTGAAGCTTTCTTT
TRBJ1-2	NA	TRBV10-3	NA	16	CAISGSPRQVRYGYTF	TGTGCCATCAGTGGGTCTCCCAGACAGGTCAGGTATGGCTACACCTTC
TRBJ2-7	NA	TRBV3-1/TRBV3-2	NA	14	CASSQDISSYEQYF	TGTGCCAGCAGCCAGGATATCAGTTCCTACGAGCAGTACTTC
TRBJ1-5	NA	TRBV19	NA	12	CASSSNMAPQHF	TGTGCCAGTAGTAGTAACATGGCGCCCCAGCATTTT
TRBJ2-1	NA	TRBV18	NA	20	CASSPPTLTHSPSSYNEQFF	TGTGCCAGCTCACCACCTACCCTAACTCACTCCCCGAGCTCCTACAATGAGCAGTTCTTC
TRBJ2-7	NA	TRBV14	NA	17	CASSQDRQASTTYEQYF	TGTGCCAGCAGCCAAGATCGGCAAGCGAGTACAACCTACGAGCAGTACTTC
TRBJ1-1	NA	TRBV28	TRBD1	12	CASRDSNTEAFF	TGTGCCAGCCGGGACAGTAACACTGAAGCTTTCTTT
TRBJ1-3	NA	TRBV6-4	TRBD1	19	CASRPEVGGPRVSGNTIYF	TGTGCCAGCAGACCCGAGGTAGGGGGCCCAAGAGTCTCTGGAAACACCATATATTTT
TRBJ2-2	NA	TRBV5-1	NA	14	CASSSYTNTGELFF	TGCGCCAGCAGCTCCTATACGAACACCGGGGAGCTGTTTTTT
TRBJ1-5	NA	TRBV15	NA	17	CATSREQAGKSNQPQHF	TGTGCCACCAGCAGAGAACAGGCAGGAAAAAGCAATCAGCCCCAGCATTTT
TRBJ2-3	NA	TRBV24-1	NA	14	CATSDPRGADTQYF	TGTGCCACCAGTGACCCCAGGGGCGCAGATACGCAGTATTTT
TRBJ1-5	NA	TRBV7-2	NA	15	CASSLNAGIDQPQHF	TGTGCCAGCAGCTTAAACGCAGGTATTGATCAGCCCCAGCATTTT
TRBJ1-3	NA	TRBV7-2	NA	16	CASSLNPGRGGNTIYF	TGTGCCAGCAGCTTAAATCCAGGGAGGGGTGGAAACACCATATATTTT
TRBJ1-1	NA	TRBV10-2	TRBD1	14	CASCLSGTGGVAFF	TGCGCCAGCTGCCTATCCGGGACAGGGGGCGTAGCTTTCTTT
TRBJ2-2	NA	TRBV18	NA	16	CASSRQRGQYAGELFF	TGTGCCAGCTCACGCCAACGGGGGCAGTATGCCGGGGAGCTGTTTTTT
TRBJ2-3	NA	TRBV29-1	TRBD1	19	CSVEVTGSLGTGLTDTQYF	TGCAGCGTTGAAGTTACGGGGTCGCTTGGGACAGGGTTGACAGATACGCAGTATTTT
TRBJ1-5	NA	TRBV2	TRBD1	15	CASSADRIGNQPQHF	TGTGCCAGCAGTGCGGACAGGATCGGCAATCAGCCCCAGCATTTT
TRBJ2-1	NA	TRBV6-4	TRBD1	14	CASRVRDRADEQFF	TGTGCCAGCAGGGTCCGGGACAGGGCCGATGAGCAGTTCTTC
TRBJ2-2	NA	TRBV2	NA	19	CASSESGLGHRSGAGELFF	TGTGCCAGCAGTGAATCCGGCTTGGGGCACCGCTCGGGGGCCGGGGAGCTGTTTTTT
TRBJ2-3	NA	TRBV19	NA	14	CASSIEGGSDTQYF	TGTGCCAGTAGTATAGAGGGTGGGTCAGATACGCAGTATTTT
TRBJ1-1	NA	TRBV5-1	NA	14	CASSFSKRDTEAFF	TGCGCCAGCAGCTTTTCAAAACGGGACACTGAAGCTTTCTTT
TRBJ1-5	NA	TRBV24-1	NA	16	CATSDHTADSNQPQHF	TGTGCCACCAGTGATCATACCGCGGATAGCAATCAGCCCCAGCATTTT
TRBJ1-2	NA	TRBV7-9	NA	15	CASSPRGLGDYGYTF	TGTGCCAGCAGCCCACGTGGCCTGGGGGACTATGGCTACACCTTC
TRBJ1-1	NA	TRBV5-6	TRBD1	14	CASSPDRAITEAFF	TGTGCCAGCAGCCCGGACAGGGCTATCACTGAAGCTTTCTTT
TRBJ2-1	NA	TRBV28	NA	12	CALGLPGNEQFF	TGTGCCCTTGGGCTCCCAGGCAATGAGCAGTTCTTC
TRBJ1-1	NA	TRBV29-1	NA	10	CSVEEAEAFF	TGCAGCGTTGAGGAGGCTGAAGCTTTCTTT
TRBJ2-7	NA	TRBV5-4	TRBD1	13	CASSGQGAYEQYF	TGTGCCAGCTCGGGACAGGGGGCGTACGAGCAGTACTTC
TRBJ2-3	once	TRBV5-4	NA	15	CASSHGPKFTDTQYF	TGTGCCAGCAGCCACGGGCCTAAATTCACAGATACGCAGTATTTT
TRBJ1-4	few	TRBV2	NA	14	CASSRGWANEKLFF	TGTGCCAGCAGTCGGGGATGGGCTAATGAAAAACTGTTTTTT
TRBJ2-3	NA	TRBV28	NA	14	CASSFLSGTDTQYF	TGTGCCAGCAGTTTCCTGAGCGGCACAGATACGCAGTATTTT
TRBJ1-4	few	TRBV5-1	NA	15	CASRPTASNEKGVFF	TGCGCCAGCAGACCGACAGCCTCTAATGAAAAGGGAGTGTTTTTT
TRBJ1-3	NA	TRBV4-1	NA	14	CASSHDTSGNTIYF	TGCGCCAGCAGCCACGACACCTCTGGAAACACCATATATTTT
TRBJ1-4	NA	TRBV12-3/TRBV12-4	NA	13	CASSLAQGKKLFF	TGTGCCAGCAGTCTTGCTCAGGGTAAAAAACTGTTTTTT
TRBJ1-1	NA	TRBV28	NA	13	CASSLKPAYEAFF	TGTGCCAGCAGCCTCAAGCCGGCCTACGAAGCTTTCTTT
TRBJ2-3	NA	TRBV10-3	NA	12	CAISEGADTQYF	TGTGCCATCAGTGAGGGAGCAGATACGCAGTATTTT
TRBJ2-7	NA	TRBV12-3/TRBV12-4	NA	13	CASSLGRGGEQYF	TGTGCCAGCAGTTTAGGAAGGGGCGGCGAGCAGTACTTC
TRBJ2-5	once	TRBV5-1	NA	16	CASSLGGTSVGETQYF	TGCGCCAGCAGCTTGGGTGGAACCTCCGTGGGAGAGACCCAGTACTTC
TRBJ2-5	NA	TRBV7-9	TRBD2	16	CASSPTGAGAVETQYF	TGTGCCAGCAGCCCGACGGGAGCGGGGGCAGTGGAGACCCAGTACTTC
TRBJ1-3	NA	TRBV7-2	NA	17	CASSPRGTASSGNTIYF	TGTGCCAGCAGCCCTCGGGGGACTGCTAGCTCTGGAAACACCATATATTTT
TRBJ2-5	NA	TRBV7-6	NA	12	CASSLDLGTQYF	TGTGCCAGCAGCTTAGATCTAGGGACCCAGTACTTC
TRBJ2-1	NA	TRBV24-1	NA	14	CATSDFSGVNEQFF	TGTGCCACCAGTGATTTTTCGGGGGTAAATGAGCAGTTCTTC
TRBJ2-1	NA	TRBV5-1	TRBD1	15	CASRSTGTSYNEQFF	TGCGCCAGCAGGTCGACAGGGACCTCCTACAATGAGCAGTTCTTC
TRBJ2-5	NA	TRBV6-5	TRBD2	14	CASTRLAGVESQYF	TGTGCCAGCACCCGACTAGCGGGGGTTGAGTCCCAGTACTTC
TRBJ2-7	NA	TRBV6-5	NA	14	CASSREGVKFEQYF	TGTGCCAGCAGTCGAGAGGGCGTCAAGTTCGAGCAGTACTTC
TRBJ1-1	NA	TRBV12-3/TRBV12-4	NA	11	CASSDLTEAFF	TGTGCCAGCAGTGACTTGACTGAAGCTTTCTTT